Shown below are 26 T cell receptor beta chains from a single sample sequenced in a study of graft-versus-host responses after intestinal transplantation. The repertoire was sequenced with immunoSEQ multiplex PCR; TCRdb's copy has only in-frame clones and lacks some. The sample gives tens of thousands of clones, roughly nine tenths of which show up once; about a sixth is in the top ten. Investigators treated the graft tissue so that it released intraepithelial and lamina propria lymphocytes. The sample in question was ileum tissue, obtained 200 to 210 days after intestinal transplant. The receptors derive from a human patient who received an intestinal transplant, so some T cells may come from the graft donor.

The V and J genes are TRBV7-8 and TRBJ2-3; TRBD2 aligns across 12 bases. The germline V gene has CDR1 SGHVS and CDR2 FQNEAQ. This CDR3 comprises 14 residues. V was pared by 4 bases and J by 5 bases, with 1 base of the junction left unmatched. The CDR3 loop reads CASSSSGRGDTQYF. In nucleotides, the CDR3 is TGTGCCAGCAGCTCTAGCGGGAGGGGAGATACGCAGTATTTT.

This clone was detected only a few times. The J gene is TRBJ1-2, the V gene TRBV7-2; D may be TRBD1 (6 bases). V was pared by 5 bases and J by 7 bases, with 11 bases between. CDR3 length: 12 residues. Germline lookup yields CDR1 SGHTA and CDR2 FQGNSA. The CDR3 DNA is TGTGCCAGCAGCAAACAGGGCGGTGGCTACACCTTC. Its translation: CASSKQGGGYTF. The whole variable domain, remainder taken from reference TRBV7-2 and TRBJ1-2, is GAGVSQSPSNKVTEKGKDVELRCDPISGHTALYWYRQSLGQGLEFLIYFQGNSAPDKSGLPSDRFSAERTGGSVSTLTIQRTQQEDSAVYLCASSKQGGGYTFGSGTRLTVV.

V is TRBV19 and J is TRBJ2-1, with TRBD2 matching over 8 bases. The CDR3 covers 14 residues. The V gene's germline CDR1 is LNHDA and CDR2 SQIVND (reference sequence). V shed 8 bases, J shed 8 bases, and the junction held 11 bases outside the gene matches. CDR3 region: CASPGTSVLDEQFF. Here the CDR3 DNA reads TGTGCCAGTCCCGGGACTAGTGTTCTCGATGAGCAGTTCTTC. Looking up the rest from reference TRBV19 and TRBJ2-1 gives the full variable domain: DGGITQSPKYLFRKEGQNVTLSCEQNLNHDAMYWYRQDPGQGLRLIYYSQIVNDFQKGDIAEGYSVSREKKESFPLTVTSAQKNPTAFYLCASPGTSVLDEQFFGPGTRLTVL.

The sample holds one count of this clone. The chain uses TRBV4-1 and TRBJ2-3; 14 nucleotides match TRBD2. Germline V CDR1 and CDR2: MGHRA, YSYEKL. This CDR3 region has 14 residues. After removal of 4 bases from V and 11 bases from J, the junction contained 5 bases not matched to a gene. CDR3 residues: CASSPGLAGAKQYF. Here the CDR3 DNA reads TGCGCCAGCAGCCCGGGACTAGCGGGGGCAAAGCAGTATTTT.

The chain carries TRBV9 and TRBJ2-5; TRBD2 aligns across 7 bases. Germline CDR1 and CDR2: SGDLS and YYNGEE. The CDR3 sequence is 14 residues long. The trim removed 0 bases at V and 5 bases at J, leaving 4 bases unmatched. CDR3 loop: CASSVGTSWETQYF. CDR3 sequence (DNA): TGTGCCAGCAGCGTAGGGACTAGTTGGGAGACCCAGTACTTC.

CDR3 in amino acids: CASSDGAIPYEQYF. The DNA of the CDR3 is TGTGCCAGCAGTGACGGGGCTATTCCCTACGAGCAGTACTTC. J is TRBJ2-7 and V is TRBV6-1, with D perhaps matching TRBD1 or TRBD2 (5 bases each). The CDR3 length is 14 residues. Germline assignment: CDR1 MNHNS and CDR2 SASEGT. The ends were cut back, 3 bases at V and 2 bases at J, with 11 bases in the middle.

About this clone: The same CDR3 arises from other DNA sequences in this sample as well. The chain joins TRBV6-5 to TRBJ1-5; D is undetermined. V lost 0 bases and J lost 7, with 13 bases in between. This CDR3 has 15 amino acids. The germline CDR1 and CDR2 sequences are MNHEY and SVGAGI. This CDR3 reads CASSYSGREGQPQHF. The CDR3 nucleotides are TGTGCCAGCAGTTACTCGGGGAGGGAAGGGCAGCCCCAGCATTTT.

The chain couples TRBV5-5 to TRBJ1-2; tentative D call: TRBD1 (5 bases). With 0 bases removed from V and 8 bases from J, the gap between germline ends came to 17 bases. The CDR3 runs 15 residues. The germline gives CDR1 SGHKS, CDR2 YYEKEE (reference sequence). The CDR3, as DNA: TGTGCCAGCAGCTTGGGGGGCAGGGATACTGGCGGCTACACCTTC. Amino acids: CASSLGGRDTGGYTF.

The rearrangement uses TRBV6-5 and TRBJ2-3, with a possible D match to TRBD1 (6 bases). CDR3 length equals 15 residues. Between the trimmed V and J ends, which lost 2 bases and 9 bases, there was a span of 18 bases. Germline V CDR1 and CDR2: MNHEY, SVGAGI. Here the CDR3 reads CASSYQPTARGTQYF. As DNA, the CDR3 is TGTGCCAGCAGTTACCAACCTACGGCCAGGGGAACGCAGTATTTT.

Note on this clone: Other DNA variants within this sample encode the same CDR3. For the CDR3, the DNA is TGTGCCAGCAGTGGACTAGCAGGCGACGAGCAGTACTTC. Translation gives CASSGLAGDEQYF. The chain has TRBV2 and TRBJ2-7, with TRBD2 identical over 7 bases. J gave up 5 bases and V 4 bases, and 5 bases lay outside the gene matches. Germline lookup yields CDR1 SNHLY and CDR2 FYNNEI. This CDR3 region has 13 residues.

This chain uses TRBV2 with TRBJ1-2; TRBD1 matches at 7 bases. The germline gives CDR1 SNHLY, CDR2 FYNNEI. CDR3 length: 14 amino acids. The ends lost 8 bases at V and 6 bases at J; junction bases unmatched: 12. CDR3 nucleotides: TGTGCCAGCCGCGGCGACAGGGTCGGAGATGGCTACACCTTC. It is translated as CASRGDRVGDGYTF.

This clone has a handful of counts. J is TRBJ2-7 and V is TRBV7-9, with 8 bases matching TRBD1. The V segment lost 5 bases and the J segment 2 bases; nucleotides outside the gene matches: 5. Germline CDR1 and CDR2: SEHNR and FQNEAQ (reference sequence). CDR3 size: 14 residues. The CDR3, as DNA: TGTGCCAGCAGCACCACAGGGGGAACCTACGAGCAGTACTTC. It encodes CASSTTGGTYEQYF.

The V call is TRBV19, the J call TRBJ2-1; 9 nucleotides align to TRBD2. CDR1 LNHDA and CDR2 SQIVND come from the germline V gene (reference sequence). CDR3 length: 15 residues. Germline trimming cut 5 bases from V and 7 bases from J; bases unmatched to any gene: 9. CDR3 coding DNA: TGTGCCAGTAGTGGCGGGAGGGCCCTCGGTAATGAGCAGTTCTTC. It specifies CASSGGRALGNEQFF. The entire variable domain, with the rest obtained from reference TRBV19 and TRBJ2-1, is as follows: DGGITQSPKYLFRKEGQNVTLSCEQNLNHDAMYWYRQDPGQGLRLIYYSQIVNDFQKGDIAEGYSVSREKKESFPLTVTSAQKNPTAFYLCASSGGRALGNEQFFGPGTRLTVL.

The genes are TRBV5-1 and TRBJ2-1; D gene uncertain. Looked up from germline, CDR1 is SGHRS and CDR2 is YFSETQ. V lost 1 base and J 6 bases, leaving 8 bases between the germline ends. The CDR3 is made up of 13 amino acids. DNA for the CDR3: TGCGCCAGCAGCTTGCGGACCAGCAATGAGCAGTTCTTC. It encodes CASSLRTSNEQFF.

The CDR3 coding sequence is TGTGCCAGCAGCCGACAGGGCTCTGGAAACACCATATATTTT. It encodes CASSRQGSGNTIYF. The chain has TRBV7-2 and TRBJ1-3; TRBD1 agrees at 7 bases. Trimming removed 5 bases from V and 0 bases from J; junction bases left unmatched: 1. CDR3 length: 14 residues. Germline loops: CDR1 SGHTA, CDR2 FQGNSA.

The chain combines TRBV19 with TRBJ2-7; D tentatively reads TRBD1 or TRBD2 (6 bases each). CDR1 is LNHDA and CDR2 is SQIVND in the germline V gene (reference sequence). This CDR3 comprises 14 residues. V lost 3 bases and J lost 3, with 12 bases in between. The CDR3 nucleotides are TGTGCCAGTAGTATTGGCAGGGGAGGCTACGAGCAGTACTTC. Protein product: CASSIGRGGYEQYF. Drawing the rest from reference TRBV19 and TRBJ2-7, the complete variable domain is DGGITQSPKYLFRKEGQNVTLSCEQNLNHDAMYWYRQDPGQGLRLIYYSQIVNDFQKGDIAEGYSVSREKKESFPLTVTSAQKNPTAFYLCASSIGRGGYEQYFGPGTRLTVT.

Notes on this clone: An end of the junction differs from the germline gene, which may be a read error. The sample contains more than one DNA sequence encoding this CDR3. CDR3 region: CASSAQGVGYTF. The CDR3 DNA sequence: TGCGCCAGTTCGGCCCAGGGAGTAGGCTACACCTTC. The rearrangement joins TRBV19 to TRBJ1-2, with a tentative D call TRBD1 (5 bases). Germline V gives CDR1 LNHDA, CDR2 SQIVND (reference sequence). This CDR3 has 12 residues. Full variable domain (outside the CDR3, taken from reference TRBV19 and TRBJ1-2): DGGITQSPKYLFRKEGQNVTLSCEQNLNHDAMYWYRQDPGQGLRLIYYSQIVNDFQKGDIAEGYSVSREKKESFPLTVTSAQKNPTAFYLCASSAQGVGYTFGSGTRLTVV.

The gene calls are TRBV28 and TRBJ1-5, with unresolved D. V was trimmed by 3 bases and J by 4 bases, leaving 7 bases between them. CDR3 length: 13 residues. Looked up from germline, CDR1 is MDHEN and CDR2 is SYDVKM. CDR3 sequence: CASSFYGNQPQHF. The DNA for the CDR3 is TGTGCCAGCAGTTTTTACGGGAATCAGCCCCAGCATTTT.

CDR3 in DNA: TGTGCCATCAGTGAGTCGAAGCCAGGGAAGCGCAATCAGCCCCAGCATTTT. Residues: CAISESKPGKRNQPQHF. The J gene is TRBJ1-5, the V gene TRBV10-3, with D perhaps matching TRBD1 (5 bases). The CDR3 extends over 17 amino acids. Trimming stripped 0 bases from V and 2 bases from J, with 14 bases between. Germline V gene sequence: CDR1 ENHRY, CDR2 SYGVKD.

This clone was counted a single time. The CDR3 DNA reads as TGTGCCAGCAGTTTATTAGGGCAGGGAGGGGATCAGCCCCAGCATTTT. Translation gives CASSLLGQGGDQPQHF. This sequence joins TRBV28 and TRBJ1-5; maybe TRBD1 (5 bases). The CDR3 runs 16 residues. Germline CDR1 MDHEN, CDR2 SYDVKM. The ends were cut back, 1 base at V and 5 bases at J, with 15 bases in the middle. The full variable domain, with the rest looked up from reference TRBV28 and TRBJ1-5, is DVKVTQSSRYLVKRTGEKVFLECVQDMDHENMFWYRQDPGLGLRLIYFSYDVKMKEKGDIPEGYSVSREKKERFSLILESASTNQTSMYLCASSLLGQGGDQPQHFGDGTRLSIL.

This clone turned up a few times. The chain combines TRBV6-5 with TRBJ1-2, with D unclear. Germline V gives CDR1 MNHEY, CDR2 SVGAGI. CDR3 size: 13 residues. Trimming removed 2 bases from V and 3 bases from J, with 7 bases in between. The CDR3 bases are TGTGCCAGCAGTTACGTCCGGGACTATGGCTACACCTTC. This sequence encodes CASSYVRDYGYTF.

This chain links TRBV6-5 with TRBJ1-1; tentative D call: TRBD1 (5 bases). CDR3 length equals 14 residues. V was shortened by 4 bases and J by 4 bases, with 13 bases between the two germline ends. Germline lookup yields CDR1 MNHEY and CDR2 SVGAGI. CDR3 region: CASSFRGSVTEAFF. CDR3 nucleotide sequence: TGTGCCAGCAGTTTTCGGGGGTCGGTCACTGAAGCTTTCTTT.

This clone was detected only once. This chain joins TRBV19 and TRBJ2-1, with a weak D call TRBD2 (6 bases). V lost 3 bases and J 2 bases, leaving 8 bases between the germline ends. Germline lookup yields CDR1 LNHDA and CDR2 SQIVND (reference sequence). This CDR3 region has 14 residues. CDR3: CASSMGGTYNEQFF. CDR3 bases: TGTGCCAGTAGTATGGGCGGGACCTACAATGAGCAGTTCTTC.

The chain carries TRBV2 and TRBJ2-7; 13 nucleotides align to TRBD2. V gave up 6 bases and J gave up 2 bases; unmatched junction bases: 10. CDR1 and CDR2 from the germline V gene are SNHLY and FYNNEI. The CDR3 consists of 17 residues. The CDR3 reads CASSPTSGRIYAYEQYF. In DNA, the CDR3 is TGTGCCAGCAGCCCGACTAGCGGGAGGATCTACGCCTACGAGCAGTACTTC.

The rearrangement joins TRBV19 to TRBJ2-1; D unresolved. Trimming took off 4 bases at V and 0 bases at J, with 10 bases between the two ends. The CDR3 spans 15 residues. Germline CDR1 is LNHDA and CDR2 is SQIVND (reference sequence). CDR3 region: CASSRAASSYNEQFF. CDR3 DNA sequence: TGTGCCAGTAGTAGGGCAGCGAGCTCCTACAATGAGCAGTTCTTC.

The gene calls are TRBV4-1 and TRBJ2-1, with D possibly matching TRBD1 (6 bases). The CDR3 has 19 residues. CDR1 is MGHRA and CDR2 is YSYEKL in the germline V gene. The ends were cut back, 8 bases at V and 0 bases at J, with 26 bases in the middle. CDR3 coding DNA: TGCGCCAGCGGACACCCCGGGACAACGAGAGGATTCTCCTACAATGAGCAGTTCTTC. This codes for CASGHPGTTRGFSYNEQFF.